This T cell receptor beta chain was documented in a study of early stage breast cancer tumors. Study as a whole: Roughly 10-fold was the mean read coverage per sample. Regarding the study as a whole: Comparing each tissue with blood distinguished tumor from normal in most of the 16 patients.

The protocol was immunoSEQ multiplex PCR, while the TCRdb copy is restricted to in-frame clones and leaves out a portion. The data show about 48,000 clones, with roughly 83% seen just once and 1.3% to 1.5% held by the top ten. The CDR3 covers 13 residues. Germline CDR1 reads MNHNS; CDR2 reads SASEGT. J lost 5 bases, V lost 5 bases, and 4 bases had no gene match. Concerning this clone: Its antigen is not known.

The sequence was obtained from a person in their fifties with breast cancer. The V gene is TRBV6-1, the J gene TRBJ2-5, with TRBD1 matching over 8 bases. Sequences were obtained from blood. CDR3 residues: CASSRQGRETQYF. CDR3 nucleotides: TGTGCCAGCAGTCGACAGGGGCGCGAGACCCAGTACTTC.